This T cell receptor beta chain came from a study of T cell responses to AZD1222 COVID-19 vaccine (dated by TCRdb to the early 2020s). As for the study more broadly: AZD1222 recipients whose second dose came at about 4 weeks and those whose second dose came at about 12 weeks were combined into one group, since spike-specific TCR depth and breadth did not differ between the two schedules. TCR sequencing covered roughly 230 trial participants: 200 to 220 given two doses of AZD1222 and 26 given two doses of MenACWY control vaccine. Enrollment into the trials was organized by age into subgroups of 18-55, 56-69 and 70-plus years, and those subgroups contained approximately 160, 26 and 62 TCR-sequenced participants, respectively. Here is what the overall study found, with its caveats: Participants were mostly white British, with more females than males. The authors suggested clonal diversity may have been underestimated. Because no day 14 peak-response samples were available, the repertoires could be characterized only after the peak T cell response. Conclusions about previously exposed vaccinees were limited because only five to seven AZD1222 recipients were SARS-CoV-2 seropositive at baseline. After two AZD1222 doses, spike-specific TCR breadth and depth were significantly higher than at day 0 and than in MenACWY recipients. In the small 56-69-year group, the increase in depth fell short of significance, most likely because of low power. Nearly half of unique spike-specific TCRs reportedly recognized epitopes outside regions mutated in the B.1.351 and B.1.1.7 variants. Vaccine-associated CD4 TCRs spanned the whole spike protein, with dominant responses in regions 160-218 and 743-854.

For this clone: Its target antigen remains unknown. Base qualities are not recorded, but no much larger clone differs from it by a single base.

The CDR3 regions of human TCRbeta chains were analyzed by immunosequencing. In the paper's pipeline: TCRs in the repertoires were matched against a reference library of SARS-CoV-2-specific TCRs that had been generated with the MIRA antigen-specificity platform. Breadth meant the fraction of unique TCRs that were SARS-CoV-2-associated, whereas depth meant the fraction of total T cells that were SARS-CoV-2-associated. Using the MIRA data, every spike-specific TCR was mapped to the spike region that the TCR reacted to and assigned to either a CD4 or a CD8 class. Log10-transformed breadth and depth values were compared by one-way ANOVA with Sidak's multiple comparisons tests. Entries here come from immuneACCESS through TCRdb and include only in-frame sequences with V and J called. Some clones fail to appear in such tables; in the studies checked, an unresolved V gene covers under half of the shortfall, and the cause of the remainder is unknown. V and J calls and clone size come straight from that table; D and trimming were deduced from the DNA. In all, the sample holds 90,000 to 150,000 clones, and roughly 90% of those were seen once. The top ten hold less than 4% of the sample.

The time point label for this specimen denotes: baseline before first vaccination. Vaccinee samples were obtained from the UK trials COV001 and COV002, which included a single-blind randomized controlled phase 2/3 trial of AZD1222 (ChAdOx1 nCoV-19) in healthy adults. For TCRbeta chain sequencing, PBMC samples from trial participants were taken at day 0 and at day 28 after the second dose. Reading the germline V gene gives CDR1 SGDLS and CDR2 YYNGEE. The CDR3 covers 16 residues, taking in both the cysteine and the phenylalanine. Just CDR3 DNA is preserved here, 48 bases in frame from base 1. V and J are truncated by 4 bases and 2 bases respectively, leaving an intervening sequence of 15 bases.

The TCR originated in an adult in good health. The chain was built from TRBV9 and TRBJ2-2; the D gene assignment is perhaps TRBD1 or TRBD2, with each matching 6 bases. This sample comprised peripheral blood, obtained on day 0 of AZD1222 vaccination. CDR3 reads: CASSPAPGANTGELFF. The DNA sequence is given as TGTGCCAGCAGCCCGGCCCCGGGGGCCAACACCGGGGAGCTGTTTTTT.